What follows are 10 T cell receptor beta chains derived from one specimen sequenced in a study of T cell responses to AZD1222 COVID-19 vaccine (dated by TCRdb to the early 2020s). The library was produced with the immunoSEQ multiplex PCR assay. Imported from immuneACCESS, the table was reduced by TCRdb to in-frame sequences with V and J called. These copies leave out some clones; in studies compared against another copy, an unresolved V gene accounts for under half, and the cause of the remainder is not known. The sample table holds around 190,000 clones, of which about 92% were seen once. In total, the top ten clones hold 1% to 1.5% of the sample. Read against the paper, the sample's time point label means: baseline before first vaccination. The material sequenced was peripheral blood, taken on day 0 of AZD1222 vaccination. The source is an adult in good health.

This chain joins TRBV27 and TRBJ1-6; D is perhaps TRBD1 (5 bases). Germline lookup yields CDR1 MNHEY and CDR2 SMNVEV (reference sequence). Trimming left V 6 bases short and J 2 bases short, with 8 bases between. The CDR3 spans 14 residues. This chain's CDR3 is CASRQEPYNSPLHF. Here the CDR3 DNA reads TGTGCCAGCAGACAGGAGCCCTATAATTCACCCCTCCACTTT.

The rearrangement joins TRBV4-3 to TRBJ1-3; tentative D call: TRBD1 (6 bases). Trimming cost V 2 bases and J 4 bases, with 21 bases left between them. The germline gives CDR1 LGHNA, CDR2 YSLEER. This CDR3 has 18 amino acids. This chain's CDR3 is CASSQTWDKSGSGNTIYF. The CDR3 DNA sequence: TGCGCCAGCAGCCAAACCTGGGACAAGTCGGGGTCGGGAAACACCATATATTTT.

V usage is TRBV5-1 and J usage is TRBJ2-6, with a weak D call TRBD1 (7 bases). Germline V gene sequence: CDR1 SGHRS, CDR2 YFSETQ. The V end was cut by 1 base, the J end by 4 bases, with 27 bases between. There are 21 residues in the CDR3. CDR3 loop: CASSLSSAGGSRFSGANVLTF. The CDR3 coding sequence is TGCGCCAGCAGCTTGAGTTCGGCAGGGGGGTCTCGTTTCTCAGGGGCCAACGTCCTGACTTTC.

The chain uses TRBV29-1 and TRBJ1-1; D perhaps matches TRBD1 (5 bases). V lost 4 bases and J lost 5, with 14 bases in between. Looked up from germline, CDR1 is SQVTM and CDR2 is ANQGSEA. The CDR3 totals 13 residues. CDR3 residues: CSVAGLGGTEAFF. The CDR3 DNA follows: TGCAGCGTTGCCGGGCTGGGGGGGACTGAAGCTTTCTTT.

The rearrangement joins TRBV7-2 to TRBJ2-3; TRBD2 aligns across 10 bases. V dropped 5 bases and J dropped 4; count of bases not matched to a gene: 9. The CDR3 runs 16 residues. Germline lookup yields CDR1 SGHTA and CDR2 FQGNSA. CDR3 bases: TGTGCCAGCAGCCGTATACTAGCGGGGCTGGCAGATACGCAGTATTTT. Residues: CASSRILAGLADTQYF.

The chain joins TRBV5-1 to TRBJ2-3, with a possible D match to TRBD1 (6 bases). Trimming removed 6 bases at V and 0 bases at J, with 14 bases between. The CDR3 spans 15 residues. Germline CDR1 SGHRS, CDR2 YFSETQ. CDR3 DNA: TGCGCCAGCACCAAATCAGGGGATAGCACAGATACGCAGTATTTT. Its protein is CASTKSGDSTDTQYF.

The chain links TRBV7-3 to TRBJ2-2; 9 bases line up with TRBD1. This CDR3 has 17 residues. V lost 1 base to trimming and J lost 3 bases; unmatched junction nucleotides: 6. In germline, CDR1 is SGHTA, CDR2 FQGTGA. CDR3 protein: CASSLSPTGGDTGELFF. The CDR3 region has the DNA TGTGCCAGCAGCTTAAGTCCGACAGGGGGAGACACCGGGGAGCTGTTTTTT.

J is TRBJ2-7 and V is TRBV5-6; the D gene is possibly TRBD1 (6 bases). This CDR3 spans 16 amino acids. CDR1 and CDR2 (germline): SGHDT, YYEEEE. Between the trimmed V and J ends, which lost 3 bases and 2 bases, there was a span of 18 bases. The CDR3 loop reads CASSWVRTAKTYEQYF. Here the CDR3 DNA reads TGTGCCAGCAGCTGGGTTAGGACAGCAAAAACCTACGAGCAGTACTTC.

The V gene is TRBV9, the J gene TRBJ1-1; 10 nucleotides match TRBD1. This CDR3 region has 17 residues. Unmatched junction bases numbered 10, after V lost 4 bases and J lost 1 base. Germline V lookup: CDR1 SGDLS, CDR2 YYNGEE. CDR3 in DNA: TGTGCCAGCAGCCCCCAAGCCGGGACAGGGGAGAACACTGAAGCTTTCTTT. It yields the protein CASSPQAGTGENTEAFF. Drawing the rest from reference TRBV9 and TRBJ1-1, the complete variable domain is DSGVTQTPKHLITATGQRVTLRCSPRSGDLSVYWYQQSLDQGLQFLIQYYNGEERAKGNILERFSAQQFPDLHSELNLSSLELGDSALYFCASSPQAGTGENTEAFFGQGTRLTVV.

The chain links TRBV6-2 or TRBV6-3 to TRBJ2-2; 8 bases align to TRBD1. Per the germline V gene, CDR1 is MNHEY and CDR2 is SVGEGT. The CDR3 totals 17 residues. Germline trimming cut 4 bases from V and 1 base from J; bases unmatched to any gene: 8. DNA of the CDR3: TGTGCCAGCAGTTTGAGTGGACAGGGAGTGAACACCGGGGAGCTGTTTTTT. This translates into CASSLSGQGVNTGELFF.